Listed below are T cell receptor beta chains from one sample, sequenced in a study of blood T cells in healthy people across ages. TCRdb re-called the 5' RACE reads through MiXCR, storing one row per CDR3 protein. The sample holds about 800,000 distinct CDR3 sequences, 20% to 25% seen once. The same sample was also used in a study of T cells of mothers and their children.

Sequencing was carried out using blood. Every receptor here comes from a boy under 18 in good health. CDR3s include the opening cysteine and the closing phenylalanine or tryptophan. A D gene is named only where the DNA matches it firmly. The size of a clone is reported for some rows only, either as once, few or many, or as a class for expanded clones.

D gene	clone size	V gene	J gene	CDR3 protein	CDR3 DNA
.	many	TRBV29-1	TRBJ1-1	CSVAGRMNTEAFF	TGCAGCGTTGCTGGTAGGATGAACACTGAAGCTTTCTTT
TRBD2	few	TRBV3-1	TRBJ2-1	CASSPETSGRDIEQFF	TGTGCCAGCAGCCCGGAGACTAGCGGGAGAGACATTGAGCAGTTCTTC
TRBD2	few	TRBV5-5	TRBJ2-7	CASSRAGGPSYEQYF	TGTGCCAGCAGCCGGGCGGGAGGCCCCTCCTACGAGCAGTACTTC
TRBD1	.	TRBV25-1	TRBJ2-1	CASSGDRDLHNEQFF	TGTGCCAGCAGTGGGGACAGGGATCTCCACAATGAGCAGTTCTTC
TRBD2	.	TRBV5-4	TRBJ2-5	CASSPPMTSGGPEETQYF	TGTGCCAGCAGCCCACCGATGACTAGCGGGGGGCCAGAAGAGACCCAGTACTTC
.	.	TRBV29-1	TRBJ1-1	CSAAQQSPNTEAFF	TGCAGCGCTGCCCAACAGAGCCCAAACACTGAAGCTTTCTTT
TRBD2	few	TRBV14	TRBJ2-6	CASSQDRLAGTSGANVLTF	TGTGCCAGCAGCCAAGATCGACTAGCGGGGACCTCTGGGGCCAACGTCCTGACTTTC
TRBD2	.	TRBV7-2	TRBJ2-1	CASSLDGRVTNEQFF	TGTGCCAGCAGCTTAGACGGGAGGGTTACAAATGAGCAGTTCTTC
.	few	TRBV2	TRBJ2-5	CASRGIGGPQETQYF	TGTGCCAGCAGGGGGATTGGGGGACCCCAAGAGACCCAGTACTTC
TRBD1	few	TRBV4-1	TRBJ1-4	CASSQGQGFTNEKLFF	TGCGCCAGCAGCCAAGGACAGGGGTTCACTAATGAAAAACTGTTTTTT
.	.	TRBV30	TRBJ2-5	CAWTSELRTKETQYF	TGTGCCTGGACGAGCGAATTGAGGACAAAAGAGACCCAGTACTTC
TRBD1	.	TRBV14	TRBJ2-5	CASSRGLDRGQETQYF	TGTGCCAGCAGCCGAGGACTCGACAGGGGGCAAGAGACCCAGTACTTC
.	few	TRBV28	TRBJ2-5	CASSLRTGWETQYF	TGTGCCAGCAGTTTGAGAACAGGGTGGGAGACCCAGTACTTC
.	.	TRBV12-3/TRBV12-4	TRBJ1-1	CASSRTGLNTEAFF	TGTGCCAGCAGTCGGACCGGACTGAACACTGAAGCTTTCTTT
.	.	TRBV5-6	TRBJ2-2	CASSLWQGEIAGELFF	TGTGCCAGCAGCTTGTGGCAGGGAGAGATCGCCGGGGAGCTGTTTTTT
.	.	TRBV24-1	TRBJ1-1	CATSDSARPGQAFF	TGTGCCACCAGTGATTCCGCTCGACCGGGGCAAGCTTTCTTT
.	.	TRBV24-1	TRBJ1-3	CATSDGNTIYF	TGTGCCACCAGTGATGGAAACACCATATATTTT
TRBD2	few	TRBV7-6	TRBJ2-7	CASNSLSGREQYF	TGTGCCAGCAACTCCTTAAGCGGGAGAGAGCAGTACTTC
TRBD1	.	TRBV9	TRBJ2-1	CASSVGGGLSSYNEQFF	TGTGCCAGCAGCGTAGGAGGGGGCCTGAGCTCCTACAATGAGCAGTTCTTC
TRBD2	.	TRBV7-3	TRBJ2-1	CASSSLAGGGAEQFF	TGTGCCAGCAGCTCCCTAGCGGGAGGAGGAGCTGAGCAGTTCTTC
.	once	TRBV28	TRBJ2-4	CASSFRGGRNIQYF	TGTGCCAGCAGTTTTCGAGGAGGGAGAAACATTCAGTACTTC
.	.	TRBV7-3	TRBJ1-6	CASSWEINSPLHF	TGTGCCAGCAGCTGGGAGATAAATTCACCCCTCCACTTT
.	.	TRBV2	TRBJ2-4	CASSETRLDIQYF	TGTGCCAGCAGTGAAACACGGTTAGACATTCAGTACTTC
.	few	TRBV7-2	TRBJ1-5	CASSLAWGGRQPQHF	TGTGCCAGCAGCTTAGCCTGGGGTGGGCGTCAGCCCCAGCATTTT
TRBD2	.	TRBV20-1	TRBJ2-1	CGATGLAGGYNEQFF	TGCGGTGCTACGGGACTAGCGGGAGGGTACAATGAGCAGTTCTTC
.	.	TRBV27	TRBJ2-5	CASSPDPSGETQYF	TGTGCCAGCAGCCCCGACCCAAGTGGCGAGACCCAGTACTTC
.	.	TRBV9	TRBJ2-7	CASSPGIISYSYEQYF	TGTGCCAGCAGTCCAGGGATAATCTCCTACTCCTACGAGCAGTACTTC
.	.	TRBV20-1	TRBJ2-3	CSAREQGLSLPTDTQYF	TGCAGTGCTAGAGAGCAGGGGCTCAGCCTACCCACAGATACGCAGTATTTT
.	.	TRBV29-1	TRBJ1-2	CSVDPNDYGYTF	TGCAGCGTTGATCCCAACGACTATGGCTACACCTTC
.	.	TRBV12-3/TRBV12-4	TRBJ2-1	CASSFDGGPYVQFF	TGTGCCAGCAGTTTTGACGGGGGGCCCTATGTGCAGTTCTTC
.	many	TRBV20-1	TRBJ1-4	CSARFRPTNEKLFF	TGCAGTGCTAGATTCCGGCCAACTAATGAAAAACTGTTTTTT
.	few	TRBV4-1	TRBJ1-2	CASSPQGHGHTF	TGCGCCAGCAGCCCACAGGGACATGGCCACACCTTC
.	few	TRBV7-8	TRBJ2-3	CASSLRGVGEITDTQYF	TGTGCCAGCAGCTTAAGGGGTGTTGGGGAGATCACAGATACGCAGTATTTT
.	.	TRBV2	TRBJ2-7	CASSEVGESYEQYF	TGTGCCAGCAGTGAAGTGGGGGAAAGCTACGAGCAGTACTTC
.	.	TRBV24-1	TRBJ2-1	CATSDPQVGHNEQFF	TGTGCCACCAGTGATCCCCAGGTCGGACACAATGAGCAGTTCTTC
.	.	TRBV3-1	TRBJ2-5	CASSQYFGGWAQYF	TGTGCCAGCAGCCAATACTTCGGGGGTTGGGCCCAGTACTTC
.	.	TRBV7-9	TRBJ2-7	CASSLAGRVDYEQYF	TGTGCCAGCAGCTTAGCGGGACGGGTAGACTACGAGCAGTACTTC
TRBD1	once	TRBV10-3	TRBJ2-7	CAISRQTRDRHPYEQYF	TGTGCCATCAGTCGCCAAACCCGGGACAGACACCCCTACGAGCAGTACTTC
.	.	TRBV29-1	TRBJ1-2	CSAPDGASGYGYTF	TGCAGCGCACCCGATGGGGCTAGTGGCTATGGCTACACCTTC
.	few	TRBV7-8	TRBJ2-1	CASSPPTASSYNEQFF	TGTGCCAGCAGCCCGCCCACAGCCAGCTCCTACAATGAGCAGTTCTTC
TRBD2	.	TRBV29-1	TRBJ2-7	CSVASGLADEQYF	TGCAGCGTTGCCTCAGGCCTAGCGGACGAGCAGTACTTC
.	.	TRBV6-6	TRBJ1-4	CASREGVVGEKLFF	TGTGCCAGCAGGGAAGGAGTAGTCGGCGAAAAACTGTTTTTT
.	few	TRBV27	TRBJ1-4	CASRRGGGEKLFF	TGTGCCAGCAGGAGGGGGGGGGGTGAAAAACTGTTTTTT
.	few	TRBV27	TRBJ2-6	CAGSLVVGANVLTF	TGTGCCGGCAGTTTGGTGGTCGGGGCCAACGTCCTGACTTTC
.	.	TRBV20-1	TRBJ2-2	CSARDLVRDGGGELFF	TGCAGTGCTAGAGATTTGGTCAGGGACGGGGGCGGGGAGCTGTTTTTT
TRBD1	.	TRBV5-5	TRBJ2-4	CASSLAPGQGAYIQYF	TGTGCCAGCAGCTTGGCCCCGGGACAGGGGGCCTACATTCAGTACTTC
TRBD2	.	TRBV15	TRBJ2-5	CATSRDRTSWVIF	TGTGCCACCAGCAGAGATAGGACTAGCTGGGTCATCTTC
.	.	TRBV25-1	TRBJ2-2	CASSFRDFTGELFF	TGTGCCAGCAGTTTCAGGGACTTCACCGGGGAGCTGTTTTTT
TRBD2	few	TRBV3-1	TRBJ2-1	CASSQGGLAGDNEQFF	TGTGCCAGCAGCCAAGGTGGGCTAGCGGGGGACAATGAGCAGTTCTTC
TRBD2	.	TRBV7-2	TRBJ2-5	CASRPAGRARETQYF	TGTGCCAGCAGACCAGCGGGGCGGGCTCGAGAGACCCAGTACTTC
TRBD2	.	TRBV7-6	TRBJ2-7	CASSQTTSGVLQYF	TGTGCCAGCAGCCAAACGACTAGCGGCGTCTTGCAGTACTTC
.	.	TRBV10-3	TRBJ2-1	CATNHYNEQFF	TGTGCCACTAACCATTACAATGAGCAGTTCTTC
TRBD2	.	TRBV2	TRBJ2-5	CASKGTSGPETQYF	TGTGCCAGCAAGGGGACTAGCGGACCCGAGACCCAGTACTTC
.	.	TRBV7-9	TRBJ2-7	CASSLVGDTQYEQYF	TGTGCCAGCAGCTTAGTGGGTGACACCCAATACGAGCAGTACTTC